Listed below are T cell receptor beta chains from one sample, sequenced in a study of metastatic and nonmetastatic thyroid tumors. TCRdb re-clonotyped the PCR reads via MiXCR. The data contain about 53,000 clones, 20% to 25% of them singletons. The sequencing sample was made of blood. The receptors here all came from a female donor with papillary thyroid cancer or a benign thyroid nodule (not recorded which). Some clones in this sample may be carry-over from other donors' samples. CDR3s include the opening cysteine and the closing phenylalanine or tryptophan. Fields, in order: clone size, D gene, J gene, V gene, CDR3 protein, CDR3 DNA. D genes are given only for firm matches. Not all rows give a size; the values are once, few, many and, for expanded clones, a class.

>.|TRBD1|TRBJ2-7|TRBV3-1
CSSSRTGGTYEHYF
TGTTCCAGCAGCCGGACAGGGGGTACCTACGAGCATTACTTC
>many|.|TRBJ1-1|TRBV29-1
CSARPGPMNTEAFF
TGCAGCGCACGACCGGGACCGATGAACACTGAAGCTTTCTTT
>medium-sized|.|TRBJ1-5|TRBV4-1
CASSQGPTSHGNQPQHF
TGCGCCAGCAGCCAAGGTCCTACAAGCCATGGCAATCAGCCCCAGCATTTT
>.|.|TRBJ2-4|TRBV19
CASSMCSVAKNIQYF
TGTGCCAGTAGTATGTGCAGTGTAGCCAAAAACATTCAGTACTTC
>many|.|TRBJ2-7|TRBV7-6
CASSLTGTIYEQYF
TGTGCCAGCAGCCTTACCGGGACAATTTACGAGCAGTACTTC
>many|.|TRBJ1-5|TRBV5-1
CASSSSGGGNQPQHF
TGCGCCAGCAGCTCCAGTGGCGGGGGCAATCAGCCCCAGCATTTT
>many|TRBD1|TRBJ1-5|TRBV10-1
CAGGVTGLGNQPQHF
TGCGCCGGAGGGGTGACAGGGCTCGGCAATCAGCCCCAGCATTTT
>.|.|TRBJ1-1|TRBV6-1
CASSEALHNTQAFF
TGTGCCAGCAGTGAAGCGCTCCATAACACTCAAGCTTTCTTT
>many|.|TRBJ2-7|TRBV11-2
CASSLVGAGTGPHF
.
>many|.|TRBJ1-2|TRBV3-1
CASSQGPKYGYTF
TGTGCCAGCAGCCAGGGCCCGAAGTATGGCTACACCTTC
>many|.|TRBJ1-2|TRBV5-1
CASSRFESPSAHGGYTF
TGCGCCAGCAGCCGCTTTGAGTCTCCCTCTGCTCATGGAGGCTACACCTTC
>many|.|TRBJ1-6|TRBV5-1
CASSIGTLGGSPLHF
TGCGCCAGCAGCATAGGGACCTTAGGGGGTTCACCCCTCCACTTT
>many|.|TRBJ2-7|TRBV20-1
CSARDEWGDEQYF
TGCAGTGCTAGAGATGAGTGGGGTGACGAGCAGTACTTC
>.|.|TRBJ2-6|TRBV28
CASSRGMLVPGANVLTF
TGTGCCAGCAGTAGAGGGATGCTGGTCCCTGGGGCCAACGTCCTGACTTTC
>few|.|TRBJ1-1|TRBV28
CASRSGGATLKTEAFF
TGTGCCAGCAGGTCTGGCGGGGCCACATTGAAAACTGAAGCTTTCTTT
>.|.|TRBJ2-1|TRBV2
CASRRTCGIDEQFF
TGTGCCAGCAGGAGGACATGCGGTATTGATGAGCAGTTCTTC
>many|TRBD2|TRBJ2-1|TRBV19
CASSTVAGEQFF
TGTGCCAGTAGTACGGTAGCGGGAGAGCAGTTCTTC
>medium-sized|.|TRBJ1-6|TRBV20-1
CSARDPGGTDSPLHF
TGCAGTGCTAGAGATCCGGGAGGGACGGATTCACCCCTCCACTTT
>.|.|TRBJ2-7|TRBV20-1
CSAGSWEAVHEQYF
TGCAGTGCCGGGTCATGGGAGGCCGTCCACGAGCAGTACTTT
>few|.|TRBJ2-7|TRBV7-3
CASSQTPGRTYEQYF
TGTGCCAGCAGCCAGACCCCGGGACGGACCTACGAGCAGTACTTC
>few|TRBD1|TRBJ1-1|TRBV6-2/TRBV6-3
CASNIQGATFF
TGTGCCAGCAACATACAGGGGGCCACTTTCTTT
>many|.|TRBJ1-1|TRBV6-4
CASSDWAGSTEAFF
TGTGCCAGCAGTGACTGGGCAGGGTCCACTGAAGCTTTCTTT
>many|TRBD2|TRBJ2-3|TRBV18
CASSRLAASTDTQYF
TGTGCCAGCTCCCGACTAGCGGCTAGCACAGATACGCAGTATTTT
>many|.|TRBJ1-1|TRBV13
CASRSPGKGTEAFF
TGTGCCAGCAGGTCCCCCGGGAAGGGCACTGAAGCTTTCTTT
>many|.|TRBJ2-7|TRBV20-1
CSARVNYEQYF
TGCAGTGCTAGAGTGAATTACGAGCAGTACTTC
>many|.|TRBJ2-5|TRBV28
CASSSPTTTQYF
TGTGCCAGCAGTTCCCCAACAACGACCCAGTACTTC
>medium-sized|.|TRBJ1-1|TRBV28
CASSLGYTEAFF
TGTGCCAGCAGTCTGGGATACACTGAAGCTTTCTTT
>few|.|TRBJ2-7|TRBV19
CASSRTDSYERYF
TGTGCCAGTAGTCGGACTGACTCCTACGAGCGGTACTTC
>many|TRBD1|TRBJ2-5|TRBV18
CASSSGQGGETQYF
TGTGCCAGCTCATCGGGACAGGGGGGAGAGACCCAGTACTTC
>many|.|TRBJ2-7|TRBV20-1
CSAPGTAYSYEQYF
TGCAGTGCCCCTGGGACTGCGTACTCCTACGAGCAGTACTTC
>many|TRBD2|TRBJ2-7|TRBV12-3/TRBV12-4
CASRPGTSAYEQYF
TGTGCCAGCAGGCCCGGGACTAGCGCTTACGAGCAGTACTTC
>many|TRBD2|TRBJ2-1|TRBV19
CASSIWSGLAGTNEQFF
TGTGCCAGTAGTATTTGGTCGGGACTAGCGGGTACGAATGAGCAGTTCTTC
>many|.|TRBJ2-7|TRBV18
CASSPPTSYEQYF
TGTGCCAGCTCACCACCGACCTCCTACGAGCAGTACTTC
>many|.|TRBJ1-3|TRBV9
CASSVLDAASGNTIYF
TGTGCCAGCAGCGTCCTCGACGCAGCCTCTGGAAACACCATATATTTT
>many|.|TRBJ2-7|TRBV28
CASSFRPGNEQYF
TGTGCCAGCAGTTTCAGGCCCGGGAACGAGCAGTACTTC
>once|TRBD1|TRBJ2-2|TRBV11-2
CASSLWTGLELFF
TGTGCCAGCAGCTTATGGACAGGCTTGGAGCTGTTTTTT
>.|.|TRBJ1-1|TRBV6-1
CASSPRANTEAFF
TGTGCCAGCAGCCCCCGGGCAAATACTGAAGCTTTCTTT
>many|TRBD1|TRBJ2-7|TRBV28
CASSLGTGQYEQYF
TGTGCCAGCAGTTTGGGGACAGGGCAGTACGAGCAGTACTTC
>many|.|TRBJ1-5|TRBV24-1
CATSDSRLGGSNQPQHF
TGTGCCACCAGTGATTCCCGCTTGGGAGGCAGCAATCAGCCCCAGCATTTT
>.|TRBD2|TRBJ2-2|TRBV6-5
CASSHGTTTGELFF
TGTGCAAGCAGTCACGGGACTACCACCGGGGAGCTGTTTTTT
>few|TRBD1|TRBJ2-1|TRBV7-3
CASSWGRDSYNEQLF
TGTGCCAGCAGCTGGGGTAGGGACAGCTACAATGAGCAGTTGTTC
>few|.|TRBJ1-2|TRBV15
CATSSVIGYFYTF
TGTGCCACCAGCAGTGTTATAGGATATTTCTACACCTTC
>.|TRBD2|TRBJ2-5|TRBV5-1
CSSSGGDYLWETQNF
TGCTCCAGCAGCGGTGGGGACTACCTATGGGAGACCCAGAACTTC
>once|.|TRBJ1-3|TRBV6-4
CASSHYSPFEAGNTIYF
TGTGCCAGCAGTCACTACAGTCCTTTCGAGGCTGGAAACACCATATATTTT
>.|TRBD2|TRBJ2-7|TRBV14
CASSQGIAGDRSYEQYF
TGTGCCAGCAGCCAAGGAATAGCGGGAGATCGATCCTACGAGCAGTACTTC